This T cell receptor beta chain was obtained from a study of T cell responses to AZD1222 COVID-19 vaccine. Study results and limitations: Spike-wide coverage was observed for vaccine-associated CD4 TCRs, with dominant responses at 160-218 and 743-854. It should be noted that donors were predominantly white British and more often female, and clonal diversity was possibly underestimated.

The ends lost 5 bases at V and 2 bases at J; junction bases unmatched: 2. The CDR3 has 14 amino acids. The germline V gene encodes CDR1 SGHTA and CDR2 FQGNSA. TCRdb's table, derived via immunoSEQ multiplex PCR, lists solely in-frame clones and lacks some. The profile shows fewer than 85,000 clones, approximately 90% of them singletons. This clone was seen a handful of times. The antigen is not known. This TCR was sampled from an adult in good health. The source material was peripheral blood, sampled on day 0 of AZD1222 vaccination. The chain has TRBV7-2 and TRBJ2-7, with TRBD2 matching 11 bases. CDR3 region: CASSLLAGAYEQYF. DNA of the CDR3: TGTGCCAGCAGCCTACTAGCGGGAGCCTACGAGCAGTACTTC.